The 21 T cell receptor beta chains below come from one sample, sequenced in a study of long-term antiretroviral therapy in people with HIV. At the survey level, the v3.0 immunoSEQ assay was run. Using immunoSEQ multiplex PCR, the repertoire was profiled, and TCRdb retains in-frame clones only, with some absent. The sample includes about 30,000 clones, more than 80% of them seen just once. The sample here was unsorted PBMCs, taken 3.2 years before starting antiretroviral therapy. The origin of the receptors is a man aged 50-60 years with HIV.

This chain links TRBV7-2 with TRBJ2-7, with 11 bases identical to TRBD2. The germline gives CDR1 SGHTA, CDR2 FQGNSA. V dropped 2 bases and J dropped 3; count of bases not matched to a gene: 3. The CDR3 spans 15 residues. The CDR3 region is CASSLLAGGVYEQYF. For the CDR3, the DNA is TGTGCCAGCAGCTTACTAGCGGGAGGTGTCTACGAGCAGTACTTC.

This rearrangement joins TRBV5-1 to TRBJ2-5; 8 bases are a match to TRBD1. V gave up 5 bases and J gave up 1 base; unmatched junction bases: 10. From germline, CDR1 is SGHRS and CDR2 YFSETQ. This CDR3 has 16 residues. CDR3: CASRRLGQVGQETQYF. Written as DNA, the CDR3 is TGCGCCAGCAGGCGTCTGGGACAGGTGGGCCAAGAGACCCAGTACTTC.

J is TRBJ2-1 and V is TRBV6-6; TRBD1 agrees at 7 bases. The germline V gene has CDR1 MNHNY and CDR2 SVGAGI (reference sequence). V lost 4 bases and J lost 9; bases outside the gene matches: 15. The CDR3 runs to 16 residues. In DNA form, the CDR3 reads TGTGCCAGCAGTTTCCTTTCCGGGACAGTGGCGTCTGAGCAGTTCTTC. Its protein product is CASSFLSGTVASEQFF.

V and J are TRBV13 and TRBJ2-7, with TRBD2 as a possible D gene (7 bases). The germline V gene encodes CDR1 PRHDT and CDR2 FYEKMQ (reference sequence). The CDR3 spans 18 residues. The ends were cut back, 2 bases at V and 2 bases at J, with 22 bases in the middle. CDR3 DNA: TGTGCCAGCAGCTTATCACTGGGTAGGGGGGGCACCACCTACGAGCAGTACTTC. Protein: CASSLSLGRGGTTYEQYF.

The genes are TRBV18 and TRBJ1-4, with D maybe TRBD1 (6 bases). V lost 2 bases, J lost 6 bases, and 10 bases lay in between. The V gene's germline CDR1 is KGHSH and CDR2 LQKENI. CDR3 size: 14 residues. CDR3 in amino acids: CASSPKGGHEKLFF. DNA for the CDR3: TGTGCCAGCTCACCAAAGGGGGGGCATGAAAAACTGTTTTTT.

The chain combines TRBV9 with TRBJ2-1; TRBD1 aligns across 9 bases. This CDR3 spans 16 amino acids. V shed 4 bases, J shed 3 bases, and the junction held 8 bases outside the gene matches. Germline CDR1 and CDR2: SGDLS and YYNGEE. The CDR3 sequence: CASSPLGTGIYNEQFF. The CDR3, as DNA: TGTGCCAGCAGCCCACTTGGGACAGGGATCTACAATGAGCAGTTCTTC.

The chain carries TRBV4-3 and TRBJ2-5; D assignment may be TRBD1 or TRBD2 (6 bases each). Germline CDR1 LGHNA, CDR2 YSLEER. The CDR3 spans 16 residues. V was trimmed by 0 bases and J by 4 bases, leaving 15 bases between them. The CDR3 is CASSQEVPRGGETQYF. CDR3 coding DNA: TGCGCCAGCAGCCAAGAGGTTCCCAGGGGAGGAGAGACCCAGTACTTC.

V gene TRBV13 combines with J gene TRBJ2-3, with D hard to call. This CDR3 comprises 16 residues. V was clipped by 2 bases and J by 0 bases, with 12 bases between them. CDR1 and CDR2 (germline): PRHDT, FYEKMQ (reference sequence). The CDR3 region is CASSLRGGGSTDTQYF. The CDR3 DNA is TGTGCCAGCAGCTTACGAGGCGGCGGAAGCACAGATACGCAGTATTTT.

This clone has a single count. The chain has TRBV19 and TRBJ1-1; 8 positions match TRBD1. Germline assignment: CDR1 LNHDA and CDR2 SQIVND (reference sequence). This CDR3 has 15 residues. V shed 5 bases and J 0 bases; nucleotides not matched to a gene: 5. The CDR3: CASSETGALNTEAFF. The CDR3 coding sequence is TGTGCCAGTAGTGAGACAGGGGCCTTGAACACTGAAGCTTTCTTT.

This CDR3 reads CASSVGSVLNTEAFF. Here the CDR3 DNA reads TGTGCCAGCAGCGTAGGATCCGTGCTGAACACTGAAGCTTTCTTT. The V gene is TRBV9, the J gene TRBJ1-1, with no clear D. V lost 0 bases and J lost 0, with 9 bases in between. Per the germline V gene, CDR1 is SGDLS and CDR2 is YYNGEE. The CDR3 runs 15 residues.

The chain joins TRBV21-1 to TRBJ2-2; TRBD2, as called in the table, went unchecked against the DNA. TRBV21-1 is a pseudogene. The CDR3 is made up of 16 amino acids. The CDR3 DNA sequence: TGTGCCAGCAGCAAAGTGGAGACCCTGGGCACCGGGGAGCTGTTTTTT. This translates into CASSKVETLGTGELFF.

The chain recombines TRBV9 with TRBJ1-3; 10 nucleotides line up with TRBD1. J lost 0 bases, V lost 3 bases, and 9 bases had no gene match. CDR1 and CDR2 (germline): SGDLS, YYNGEE. The CDR3 spans 18 residues. For the CDR3, the DNA is TGTGCCAGCAGCGGACCGCCGGGACAGGGGAGCTCTGGAAACACCATATATTTT. Its translation is CASSGPPGQGSSGNTIYF.

V is TRBV7-9 and J is TRBJ2-7; D unclear. Trimming shortened V by 0 bases and J by 3 bases, and 3 bases separated the two germline ends. The CDR3 totals 12 residues. The germline V gene encodes CDR1 SEHNR and CDR2 FQNEAQ (reference sequence). CDR3 coding DNA: TGTGCCAGCAGCTTAGCGGACTACGAGCAGTACTTC. This gives the protein CASSLADYEQYF.

The V and J genes are TRBV7-9 and TRBJ2-3; D ambiguous. This CDR3 spans 12 amino acids. CDR1 is SEHNR and CDR2 is FQNEAQ in the germline V gene (reference sequence). The ends were cut back, 6 bases at V and 4 bases at J, with 8 bases in the middle. The CDR3 nucleotides are TGTGCCAGCAGGTTGGTTCCAGATACGCAGTATTTT. Translation: CASRLVPDTQYF.

V is TRBV10-2 and J is TRBJ2-2, with TRBD1 as a possible D gene (5 bases). Trimming pared 5 bases from V and 6 bases from J, leaving 19 bases between. The CDR3 has 16 residues. Germline values: CDR1 WSHSY, CDR2 SAAADI. The CDR3 here is CASSRHEYQGAGELFF. CDR3 coding DNA: TGCGCCAGCAGTCGTCATGAATATCAGGGCGCCGGGGAGCTGTTTTTT.

The CDR3 sequence is CASSVSLAGGPPKFF. DNA for the CDR3: TGTGCCAGCAGCGTATCACTAGCGGGAGGGCCTCCCAAGTTCTTC. V usage is TRBV9 and J usage is TRBJ2-1; 13 bases agree with TRBD2. This CDR3 spans 15 amino acids. The germline gives CDR1 SGDLS, CDR2 YYNGEE. The V gene end was trimmed by 1 base and the J gene end by 14 bases; junction bases not matched to a gene: 9. Using reference TRBV9 and TRBJ2-1 for the parts outside the CDR3, the full variable domain is DSGVTQTPKHLITATGQRVTLRCSPRSGDLSVYWYQQSLDQGLQFLIQYYNGEERAKGNILERFSAQQFPDLHSELNLSSLELGDSALYFCASSVSLAGGPPKFFGPGTRLTVL.

J is TRBJ1-2 and V is TRBV28; D possibly corresponds to TRBD1 (6 bases). This CDR3 spans 12 amino acids. Germline CDR1 and CDR2: MDHEN and SYDVKM. Trimming stripped 5 bases from V and 5 bases from J, with 9 bases between. The CDR3 spells CASSLRGYGYTF. The CDR3 DNA follows: TGTGCCAGCAGTCTCAGGGGATATGGCTACACCTTC.

V gene TRBV2 combines with J gene TRBJ2-7; the D gene could be TRBD1 or TRBD2 (5 bases each). Germline CDR1 reads SNHLY; CDR2 reads FYNNEI. This CDR3 region has 15 residues. V shed 5 bases and J shed 1 base, with 15 bases lying between them. The CDR3: CASSLSGTLSYEQYF. Written as DNA, the CDR3 is TGTGCCAGCAGTCTCTCCGGGACCCTTTCCTACGAGCAGTACTTC. Full variable domain (rest looked up from reference TRBV2 and TRBJ2-7): EPEVTQTPSHQVTQMGQEVILRCVPISNHLYFYWYRQILGQKVEFLVSFYNNEISEKSEIFDDQFSVERPDGSNFTLKIRSTKLEDSAMYFCASSLSGTLSYEQYFGPGTRLTVT.

This chain connects TRBV2 to TRBJ1-2; tentative D call: TRBD1 (5 bases). Trimming took off 3 bases at V and 2 bases at J, with 10 bases between the two ends. CDR1 and CDR2 from the germline V gene are SNHLY and FYNNEI. The CDR3 runs to 14 residues. The CDR3 is CASSDDRINYGYTF. In DNA, the CDR3 is TGTGCCAGCAGTGATGACAGAATCAACTATGGCTACACCTTC.

CDR3 protein: CASFRAQQETQYF. The DNA for the CDR3 is TGTGCCAGCTTCAGGGCGCAACAAGAGACCCAGTACTTC. This chain joins TRBV18 and TRBJ2-5; TRBD1 is a possible D gene (5 bases). Germline assignment: CDR1 KGHSH and CDR2 LQKENI. The CDR3 has 13 residues. Trimming shortened V by 7 bases and J by 2 bases, and 11 bases separated the two germline ends.

This chain joins TRBV4-1 and TRBJ1-6; D remains ambiguous. Germline CDR1 is MGHRA and CDR2 is YSYEKL. There are 13 residues in the CDR3. V lost 0 bases, J lost 9 bases, and 6 bases lay in between. The CDR3 region is CASSQERLSPLHF. CDR3 sequence (DNA): TGCGCCAGCAGCCAAGAAAGGCTTTCACCCCTCCACTTT.